The 9 T cell receptor beta chains below all came from one sample that was sequenced in a study of control samples from healthy donors and cancer patients. Using immunoSEQ multiplex PCR, the repertoire was profiled, and TCRdb retains in-frame clones only, with some absent. The sample yields some 14,000 clones, 70% to 85% seen once. What was sequenced was formalin-fixed, paraffin-embedded tissue. All receptors derive from a female donor with lung cancer.

The V gene is TRBV29-1, the J gene TRBJ2-3, with 8 bases lining up with TRBD2. Germline V gene sequence: CDR1 SQVTM, CDR2 ANQGSEA. V lost 2 bases to trimming and J lost 4 bases; unmatched junction nucleotides: 8. The CDR3 covers 15 residues. Here the CDR3 DNA reads TGCAGCGTTGAAAGCGGGAGAGGAGGAGCAGATACGCAGTATTTT. This encodes CSVESGRGGADTQYF.

This chain links TRBV11-2 with TRBJ2-7; D ambiguous. This CDR3 has 13 residues. Germline CDR1 is SGHAT and CDR2 is FQNNGV. V lost 3 bases, J lost 5 bases, and 11 bases lay in between. CDR3 sequence (DNA): TGTGCCAGCAGCTTTACCGATGGCCACGAGCAGTACTTC. Amino acid sequence: CASSFTDGHEQYF. Looking up the rest from reference TRBV11-2 and TRBJ2-7 gives the full variable domain: EAGVAQSPRYKIIEKRQSVAFWCNPISGHATLYWYQQILGQGPKLLIQFQNNGVVDDSQLPKDRFSAERLKGVDSTLKIQPAKLEDSAVYLCASSFTDGHEQYFGPGTRLTVT.

There are a few counts of this clone. The chain employs TRBV18 and TRBJ1-2; TRBD1 is a possible D gene (5 bases). The CDR3 totals 13 residues. V dropped 3 bases and J dropped 6 bases, with 11 bases sitting between them. Germline CDR1 KGHSH, CDR2 LQKENI. CDR3 DNA sequence: TGTGCCAGCTCACCCAAAGGGGATGATGGCTACACCTTC. It is translated as CASSPKGDDGYTF.

V is TRBV7-9 and J is TRBJ2-7, with a weak D call TRBD1 (6 bases). Looked up from germline, CDR1 is SEHNR and CDR2 is FQNEAQ (reference sequence). CDR3 length: 13 amino acids. Trimming left V 5 bases short and J 5 bases short, with 13 bases between. The CDR3 loop reads CASSNRVAHEQYF. CDR3 nucleotide sequence: TGTGCCAGCAGCAACAGGGTAGCGCACGAGCAGTACTTC.

The chain is built from TRBV5-1 and TRBJ1-1; 8 nucleotides align to TRBD1. The junction had 6 bases not matched to a gene; V was cut back by 4 bases and J by 4 bases. Germline lookup yields CDR1 SGHRS and CDR2 YFSETQ. CDR3 length: 14 amino acids. In nucleotides, the CDR3 is TGCGCCAGCAGCCTTAATACAGGGGGCACTGAAGCTTTCTTT. Translating it yields CASSLNTGGTEAFF.

This chain links TRBV6-5 with TRBJ1-2; D unclear. The germline CDR1 and CDR2 sequences are MNHEY and SVGAGI. Trimming took off 2 bases at V and 8 bases at J, with 15 bases between the two ends. The CDR3 extends over 14 amino acids. For the CDR3, the DNA is TGTGCCAGCAGTTACGCCGATCCCTCGAGAGGCTACACCTTC. Translated: CASSYADPSRGYTF.

This clone has only one observation. This chain uses TRBV12-3 or TRBV12-4 with TRBJ2-5; maybe TRBD1 (6 bases). CDR3 length equals 13 residues. V was trimmed by 2 bases and J by 4 bases, leaving 8 bases between them. The CDR3 region has the DNA TGTGCCAGCAGTTTATCAGGGGTAGAGACCCAGTACTTC. It specifies CASSLSGVETQYF.

The J gene is TRBJ2-2, the V gene TRBV3-1 (or the pseudogene TRBV3-2), with D perhaps matching TRBD2 (6 bases). With 7 bases removed from V and 6 bases from J, the gap between germline ends came to 15 bases. The CDR3 is made up of 14 amino acids. Germline CDR1 reads LGHDT; CDR2 reads YNNKEL (reference sequence). CDR3 sequence reads: CASMFGGDAGELFF. The CDR3 region has the DNA TGTGCCAGCATGTTCGGAGGGGATGCCGGGGAGCTGTTTTTT.

The chain uses TRBV11-2 and TRBJ2-7, with D perhaps assigned TRBD1 or TRBD2 (6 bases each). CDR3 length equals 13 residues. Trimming took off 5 bases at V and 2 bases at J, with 10 bases between the two ends. Germline lookup yields CDR1 SGHAT and CDR2 FQNNGV. The CDR3 nucleotides are TGTGCCAGCAGCCTGGGGGGCCCCTACGAGCAGTACTTC. It yields the protein CASSLGGPYEQYF.